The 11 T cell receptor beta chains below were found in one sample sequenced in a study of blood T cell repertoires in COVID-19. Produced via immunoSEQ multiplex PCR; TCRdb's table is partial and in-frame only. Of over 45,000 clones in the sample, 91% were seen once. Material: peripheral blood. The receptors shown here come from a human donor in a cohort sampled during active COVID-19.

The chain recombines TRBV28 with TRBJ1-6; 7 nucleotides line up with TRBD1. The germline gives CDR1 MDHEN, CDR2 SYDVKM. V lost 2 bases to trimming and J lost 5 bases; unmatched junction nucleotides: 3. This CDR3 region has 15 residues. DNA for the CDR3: TGTGCCAGCAGTTTAATCGACAGGGATAATTCACCCCTCCACTTT. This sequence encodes CASSLIDRDNSPLHF.

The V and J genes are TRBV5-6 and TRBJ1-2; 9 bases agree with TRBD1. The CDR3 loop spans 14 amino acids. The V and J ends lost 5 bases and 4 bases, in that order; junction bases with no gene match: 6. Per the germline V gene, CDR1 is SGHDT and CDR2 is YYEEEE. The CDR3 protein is CASRFRDRAYGYTF. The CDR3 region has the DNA TGTGCCAGCAGATTTCGGGACAGGGCCTATGGCTACACCTTC.

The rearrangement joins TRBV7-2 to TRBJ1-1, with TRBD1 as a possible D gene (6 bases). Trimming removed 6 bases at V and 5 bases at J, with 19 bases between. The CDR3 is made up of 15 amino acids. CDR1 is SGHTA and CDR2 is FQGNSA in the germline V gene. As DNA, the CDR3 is TGTGCCAGCAGTTTTCACAGGGTTGGAGAGACTGAAGCTTTCTTT. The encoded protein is CASSFHRVGETEAFF.

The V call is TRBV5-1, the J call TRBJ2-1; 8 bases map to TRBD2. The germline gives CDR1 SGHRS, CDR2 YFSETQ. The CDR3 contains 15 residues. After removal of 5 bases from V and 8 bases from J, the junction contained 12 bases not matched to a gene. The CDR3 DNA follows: TGCGCCAGCAGGGATCCGGGACTAGGGCAGGATGAGCAGTTCTTC. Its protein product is CASRDPGLGQDEQFF.

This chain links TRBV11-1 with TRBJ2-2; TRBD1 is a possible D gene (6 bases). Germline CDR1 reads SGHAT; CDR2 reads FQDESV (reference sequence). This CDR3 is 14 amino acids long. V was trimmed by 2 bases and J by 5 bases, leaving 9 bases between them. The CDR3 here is CASSLSQGTGELFF. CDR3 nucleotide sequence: TGTGCCAGCAGCTTATCACAGGGTACCGGGGAGCTGTTTTTT.

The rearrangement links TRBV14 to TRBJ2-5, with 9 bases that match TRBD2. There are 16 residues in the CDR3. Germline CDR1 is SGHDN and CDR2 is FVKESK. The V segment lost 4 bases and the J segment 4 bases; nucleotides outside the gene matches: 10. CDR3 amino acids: CASSRSSGSAGETQYF. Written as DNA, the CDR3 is TGTGCCAGCAGCCGGAGTAGCGGGAGTGCGGGAGAGACCCAGTACTTC. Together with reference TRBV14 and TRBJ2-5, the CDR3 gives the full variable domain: EAGVTQFPSHSVIEKGQTVTLRCDPISGHDNLYWYRRVMGKEIKFLLHFVKESKQDESGMPNNRFLAERTGGTYSTLKVQPAELEDSGVYFCASSRSSGSAGETQYFGPGTRLLVL.

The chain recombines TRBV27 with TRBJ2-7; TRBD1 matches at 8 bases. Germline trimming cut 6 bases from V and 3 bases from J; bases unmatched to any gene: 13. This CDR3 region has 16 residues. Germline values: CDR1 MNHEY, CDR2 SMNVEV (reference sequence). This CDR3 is CASSPSSGQDNYEQYF. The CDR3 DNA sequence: TGTGCCAGCAGCCCGTCATCGGGACAGGACAACTACGAGCAGTACTTC.

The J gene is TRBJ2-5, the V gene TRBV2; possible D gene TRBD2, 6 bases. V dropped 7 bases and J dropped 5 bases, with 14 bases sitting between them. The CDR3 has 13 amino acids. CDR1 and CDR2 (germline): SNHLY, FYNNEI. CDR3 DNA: TGTGCCAGCAAAGATGGGGACTCTGAGACCCAGTACTTC. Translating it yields CASKDGDSETQYF.

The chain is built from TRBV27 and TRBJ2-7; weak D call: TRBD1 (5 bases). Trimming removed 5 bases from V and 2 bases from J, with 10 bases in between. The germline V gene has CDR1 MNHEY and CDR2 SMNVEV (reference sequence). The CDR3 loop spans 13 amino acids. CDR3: CASSLRGPYEQYF. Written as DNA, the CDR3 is TGTGCCAGCAGTCTTAGGGGCCCCTACGAGCAGTACTTC.

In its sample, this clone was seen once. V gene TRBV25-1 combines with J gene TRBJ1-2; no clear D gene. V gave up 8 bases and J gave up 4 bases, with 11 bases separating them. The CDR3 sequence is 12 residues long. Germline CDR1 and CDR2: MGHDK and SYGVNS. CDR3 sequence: CASSGRGYGYTF. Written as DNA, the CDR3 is TGTGCCAGCTCCGGTCGAGGCTATGGCTACACCTTC.

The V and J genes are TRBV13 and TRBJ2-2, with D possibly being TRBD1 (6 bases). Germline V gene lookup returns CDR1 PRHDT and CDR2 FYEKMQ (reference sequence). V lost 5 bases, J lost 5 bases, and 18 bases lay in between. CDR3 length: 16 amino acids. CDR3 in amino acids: CASSQGSGLSTGELFF. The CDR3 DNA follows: TGTGCCAGCAGCCAGGGGTCGGGGCTGTCAACCGGGGAGCTGTTTTTT. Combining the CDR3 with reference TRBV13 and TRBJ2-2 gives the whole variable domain AAGVIQSPRHLIKEKRETATLKCYPIPRHDTVYWYQQGPGQDPQFLISFYEKMQSDKGSIPDRFSAQQFSDYHSELNMSSLELGDSALYFCASSQGSGLSTGELFFGEGSRLTVL.